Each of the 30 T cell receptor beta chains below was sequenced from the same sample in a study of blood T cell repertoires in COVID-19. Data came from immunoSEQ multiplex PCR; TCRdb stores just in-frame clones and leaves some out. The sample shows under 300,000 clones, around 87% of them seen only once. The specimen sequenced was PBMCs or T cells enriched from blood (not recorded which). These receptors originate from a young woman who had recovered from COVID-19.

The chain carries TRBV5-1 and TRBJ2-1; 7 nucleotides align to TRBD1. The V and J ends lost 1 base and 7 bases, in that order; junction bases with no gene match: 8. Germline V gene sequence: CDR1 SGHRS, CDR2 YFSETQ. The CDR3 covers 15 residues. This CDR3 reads CASSLRDSSTNEQFF. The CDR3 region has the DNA TGCGCCAGCAGCTTGCGGGACAGCTCTACAAATGAGCAGTTCTTC.

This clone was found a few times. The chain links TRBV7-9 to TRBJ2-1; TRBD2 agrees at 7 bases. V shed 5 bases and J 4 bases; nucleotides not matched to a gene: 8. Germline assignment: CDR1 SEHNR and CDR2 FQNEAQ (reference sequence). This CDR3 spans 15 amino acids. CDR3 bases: TGTGCCAGCAGCCACCGACTAGCCCCGTACAATGAGCAGTTCTTC. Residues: CASSHRLAPYNEQFF. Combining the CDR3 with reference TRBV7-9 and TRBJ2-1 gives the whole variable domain DTGVSQNPRHKITKRGQNVTFRCDPISEHNRLYWYRQTLGQGPEFLTYFQNEAQLEKSRLLSDRFSAERPKGSFSTLEIQRTEQGDSAMYLCASSHRLAPYNEQFFGPGTRLTVL.

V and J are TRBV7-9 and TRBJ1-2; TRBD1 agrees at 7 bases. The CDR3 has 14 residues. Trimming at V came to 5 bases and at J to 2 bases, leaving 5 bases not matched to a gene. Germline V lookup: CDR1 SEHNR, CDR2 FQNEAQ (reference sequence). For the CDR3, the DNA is TGTGCCAGCAGCCGGGGACAGCCCAACTATGGCTACACCTTC. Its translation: CASSRGQPNYGYTF. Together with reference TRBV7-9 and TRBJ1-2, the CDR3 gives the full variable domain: DTGVSQNPRHKITKRGQNVTFRCDPISEHNRLYWYRQTLGQGPEFLTYFQNEAQLEKSRLLSDRFSAERPKGSFSTLEIQRTEQGDSAMYLCASSRGQPNYGYTFGSGTRLTVV.

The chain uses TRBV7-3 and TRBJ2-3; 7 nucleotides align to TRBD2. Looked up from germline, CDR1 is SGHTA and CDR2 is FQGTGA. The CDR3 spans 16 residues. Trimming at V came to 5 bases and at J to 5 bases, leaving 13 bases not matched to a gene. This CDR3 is CASSIGRGGRGDTQYF. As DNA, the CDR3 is TGTGCCAGCAGCATCGGCCGCGGGGGACGGGGAGATACGCAGTATTTT.

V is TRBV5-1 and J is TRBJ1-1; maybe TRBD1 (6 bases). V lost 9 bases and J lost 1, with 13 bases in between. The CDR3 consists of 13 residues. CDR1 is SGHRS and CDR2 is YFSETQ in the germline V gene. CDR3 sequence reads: CATRRTENTEAFF. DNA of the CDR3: TGCGCCACCCGAAGGACAGAGAACACTGAAGCTTTCTTT.

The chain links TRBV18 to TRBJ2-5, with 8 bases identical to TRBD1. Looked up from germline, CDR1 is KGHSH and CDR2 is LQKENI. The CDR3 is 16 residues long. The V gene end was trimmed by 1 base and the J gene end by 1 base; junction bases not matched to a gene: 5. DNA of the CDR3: TGTGCCAGCTCACCACGGATGACAGGGGTCCAAGAGACCCAGTACTTC. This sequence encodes CASSPRMTGVQETQYF.

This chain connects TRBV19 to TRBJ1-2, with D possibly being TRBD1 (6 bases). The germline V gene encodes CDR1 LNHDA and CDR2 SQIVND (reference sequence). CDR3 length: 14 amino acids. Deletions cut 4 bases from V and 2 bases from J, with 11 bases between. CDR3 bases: TGTGCCAGTAGTACTCAAACAGGGAACTATGGCTACACCTTC. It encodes CASSTQTGNYGYTF.

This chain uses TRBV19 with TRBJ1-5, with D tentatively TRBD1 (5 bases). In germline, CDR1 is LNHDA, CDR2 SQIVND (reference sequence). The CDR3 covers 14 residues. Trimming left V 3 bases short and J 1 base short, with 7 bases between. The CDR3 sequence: CASSINRSNQPQHF. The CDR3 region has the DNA TGTGCCAGTAGTATCAACAGGAGCAATCAGCCCCAGCATTTT.

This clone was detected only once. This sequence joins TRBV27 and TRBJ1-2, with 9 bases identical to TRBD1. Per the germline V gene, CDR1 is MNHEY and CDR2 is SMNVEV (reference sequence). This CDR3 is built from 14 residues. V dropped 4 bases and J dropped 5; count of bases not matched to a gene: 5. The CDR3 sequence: CASSSSDRGYGYTF. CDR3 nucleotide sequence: TGTGCCAGCAGTTCATCCGACAGGGGGTATGGCTACACCTTC.

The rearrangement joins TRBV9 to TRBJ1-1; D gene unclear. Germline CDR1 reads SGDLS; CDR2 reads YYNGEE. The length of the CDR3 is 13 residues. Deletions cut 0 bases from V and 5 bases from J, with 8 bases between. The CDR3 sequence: CASSVDRDTEAFF. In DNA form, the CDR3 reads TGTGCCAGCAGCGTAGATCGGGATACTGAAGCTTTCTTT. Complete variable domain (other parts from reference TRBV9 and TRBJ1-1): DSGVTQTPKHLITATGQRVTLRCSPRSGDLSVYWYQQSLDQGLQFLIQYYNGEERAKGNILERFSAQQFPDLHSELNLSSLELGDSALYFCASSVDRDTEAFFGQGTRLTVV.

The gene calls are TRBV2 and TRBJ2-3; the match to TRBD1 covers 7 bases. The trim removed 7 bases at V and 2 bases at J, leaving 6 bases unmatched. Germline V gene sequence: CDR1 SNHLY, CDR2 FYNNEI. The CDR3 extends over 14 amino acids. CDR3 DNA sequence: TGTGCCAGCAATCCGGGACAGACCACAGATACGCAGTATTTT. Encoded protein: CASNPGQTTDTQYF. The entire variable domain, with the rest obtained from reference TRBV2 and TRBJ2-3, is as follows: EPEVTQTPSHQVTQMGQEVILRCVPISNHLYFYWYRQILGQKVEFLVSFYNNEISEKSEIFDDQFSVERPDGSNFTLKIRSTKLEDSAMYFCASNPGQTTDTQYFGPGTRLTVL.

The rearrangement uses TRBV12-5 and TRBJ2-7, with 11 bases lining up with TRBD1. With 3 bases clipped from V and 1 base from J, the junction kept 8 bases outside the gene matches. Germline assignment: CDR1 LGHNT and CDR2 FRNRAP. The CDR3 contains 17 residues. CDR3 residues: CASGFVSGTGGSYEQYF. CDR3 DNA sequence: TGTGCTAGTGGTTTCGTGTCCGGGACAGGGGGTTCCTACGAGCAGTACTTC.

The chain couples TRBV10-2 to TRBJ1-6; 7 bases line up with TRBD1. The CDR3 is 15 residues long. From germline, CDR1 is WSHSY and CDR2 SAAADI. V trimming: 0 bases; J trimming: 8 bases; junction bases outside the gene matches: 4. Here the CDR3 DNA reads TGCGCCAGCAGTGAGTCTACAGGGGTGCATTCACCCCTCCACTTT. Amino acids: CASSESTGVHSPLHF.

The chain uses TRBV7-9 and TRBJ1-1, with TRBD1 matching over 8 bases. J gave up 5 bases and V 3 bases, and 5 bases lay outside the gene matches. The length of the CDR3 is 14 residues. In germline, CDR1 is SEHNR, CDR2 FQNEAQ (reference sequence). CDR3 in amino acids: CASSFGQGRTEAFF. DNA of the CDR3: TGTGCCAGCAGCTTCGGACAGGGAAGAACTGAAGCTTTCTTT.

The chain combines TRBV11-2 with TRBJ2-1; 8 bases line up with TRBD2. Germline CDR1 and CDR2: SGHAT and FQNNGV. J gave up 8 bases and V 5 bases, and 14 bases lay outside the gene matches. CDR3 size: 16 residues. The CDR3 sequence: CASSDRLPGGQYEQFF. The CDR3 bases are TGTGCCAGCAGCGACAGACTACCGGGGGGGCAGTATGAGCAGTTCTTC.

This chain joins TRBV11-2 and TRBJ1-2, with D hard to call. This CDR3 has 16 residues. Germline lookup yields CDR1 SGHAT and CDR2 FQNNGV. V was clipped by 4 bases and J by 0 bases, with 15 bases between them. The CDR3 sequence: CASSWHTGLANYGYTF. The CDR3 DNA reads TGTGCCAGCAGCTGGCATACGGGGTTGGCTAACTATGGCTACACCTTC.

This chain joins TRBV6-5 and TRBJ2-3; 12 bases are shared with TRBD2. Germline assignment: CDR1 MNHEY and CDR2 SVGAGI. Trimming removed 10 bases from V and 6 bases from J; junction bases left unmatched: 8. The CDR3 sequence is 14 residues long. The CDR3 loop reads CATATSGGEDTQYF. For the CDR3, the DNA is TGTGCCACCGCGACTAGCGGGGGTGAGGATACGCAGTATTTT.

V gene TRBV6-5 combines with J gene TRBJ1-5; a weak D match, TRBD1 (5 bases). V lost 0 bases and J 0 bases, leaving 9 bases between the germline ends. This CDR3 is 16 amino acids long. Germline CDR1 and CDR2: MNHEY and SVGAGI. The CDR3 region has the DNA TGTGCCAGCAGTTACTCTTCACAGGCTAGCAATCAGCCCCAGCATTTT. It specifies CASSYSSQASNQPQHF.

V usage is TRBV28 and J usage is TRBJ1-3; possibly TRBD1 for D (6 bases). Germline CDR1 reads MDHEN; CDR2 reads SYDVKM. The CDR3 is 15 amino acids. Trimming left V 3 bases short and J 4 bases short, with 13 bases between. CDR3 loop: CASSLGGASGNTIYF. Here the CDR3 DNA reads TGTGCCAGCAGTTTGGGGGGGGCCTCCGGAAACACCATATATTTT.

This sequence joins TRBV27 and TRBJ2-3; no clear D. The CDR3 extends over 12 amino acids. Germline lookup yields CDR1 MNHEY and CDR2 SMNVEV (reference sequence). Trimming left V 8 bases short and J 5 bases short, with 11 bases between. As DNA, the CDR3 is TGTGCCAGCGGGTTCCGCGGAGATACGCAGTATTTT. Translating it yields CASGFRGDTQYF.

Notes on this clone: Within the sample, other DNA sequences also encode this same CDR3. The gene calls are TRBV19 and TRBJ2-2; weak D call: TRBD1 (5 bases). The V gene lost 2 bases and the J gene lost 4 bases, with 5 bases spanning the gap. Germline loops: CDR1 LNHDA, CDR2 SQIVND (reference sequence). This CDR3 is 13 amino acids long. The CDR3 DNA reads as TGTGCCAGTAGTATACAGGGCACCGGGGAGCTGTTTTTT. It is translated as CASSIQGTGELFF.

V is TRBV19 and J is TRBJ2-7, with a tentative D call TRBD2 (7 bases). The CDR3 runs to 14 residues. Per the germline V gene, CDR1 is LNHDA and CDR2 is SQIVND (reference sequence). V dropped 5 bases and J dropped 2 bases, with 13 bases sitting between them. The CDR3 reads CASSYGGGPYEQYF. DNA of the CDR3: TGTGCCAGTAGTTATGGGGGGGGGCCCTACGAGCAGTACTTC.

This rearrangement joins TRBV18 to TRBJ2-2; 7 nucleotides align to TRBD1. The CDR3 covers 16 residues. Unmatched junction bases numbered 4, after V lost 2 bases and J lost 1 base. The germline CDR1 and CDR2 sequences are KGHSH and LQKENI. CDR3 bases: TGTGCCAGCTCACCATTAAGACAGGGGAACACCGGGGAGCTGTTTTTT. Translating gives CASSPLRQGNTGELFF.

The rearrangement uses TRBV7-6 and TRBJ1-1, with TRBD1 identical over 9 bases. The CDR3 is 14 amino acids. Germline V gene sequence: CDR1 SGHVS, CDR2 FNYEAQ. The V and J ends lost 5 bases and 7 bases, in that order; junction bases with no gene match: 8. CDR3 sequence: CASSPPQGAIEAFF. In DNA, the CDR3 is TGTGCCAGCAGCCCGCCACAGGGGGCTATTGAAGCTTTCTTT. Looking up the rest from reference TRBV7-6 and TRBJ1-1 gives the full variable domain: GAGVSQSPRYKVTKRGQDVALRCDPISGHVSLYWYRQALGQGPEFLTYFNYEAQQDKSGLPNDRFSAERPEGSISTLTIQRTEQRDSAMYRCASSPPQGAIEAFFGQGTRLTVV.

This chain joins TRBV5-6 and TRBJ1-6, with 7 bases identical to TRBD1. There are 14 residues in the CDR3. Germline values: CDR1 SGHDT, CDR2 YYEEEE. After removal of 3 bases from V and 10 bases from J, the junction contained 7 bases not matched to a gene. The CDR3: CASSSATGRSPLHF. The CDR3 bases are TGTGCCAGCAGCTCGGCGACAGGGCGGTCACCCCTCCACTTT. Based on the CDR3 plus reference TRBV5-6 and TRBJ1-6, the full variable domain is DAGVTQSPTHLIKTRGQQVTLRCSPKSGHDTVSWYQQALGQGPQFIFQYYEEEERQRGNFPDRFSGHQFPNYSSELNVNALLLGDSALYLCASSSATGRSPLHFGNGTRLTVT.

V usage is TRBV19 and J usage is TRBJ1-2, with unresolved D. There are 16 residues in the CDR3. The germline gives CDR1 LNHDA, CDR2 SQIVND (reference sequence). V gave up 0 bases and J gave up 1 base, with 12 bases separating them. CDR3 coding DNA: TGTGCCAGTAGTATAGATTCATGGGCGCTTAACTATGGCTACACCTTC. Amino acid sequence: CASSIDSWALNYGYTF.

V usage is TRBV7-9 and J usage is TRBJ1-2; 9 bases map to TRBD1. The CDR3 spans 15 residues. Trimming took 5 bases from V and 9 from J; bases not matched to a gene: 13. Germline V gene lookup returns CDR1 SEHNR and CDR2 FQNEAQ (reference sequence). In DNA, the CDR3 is TGTGCCAGCAGCCCAGGGACAGGGAACTCGGTGAGCTACACCTTC. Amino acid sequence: CASSPGTGNSVSYTF.

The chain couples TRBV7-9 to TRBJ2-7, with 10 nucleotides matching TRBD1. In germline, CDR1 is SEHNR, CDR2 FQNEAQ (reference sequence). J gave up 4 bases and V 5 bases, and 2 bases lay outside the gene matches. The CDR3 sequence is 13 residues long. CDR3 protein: CASSRTGGYEQYF. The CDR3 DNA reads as TGTGCCAGCAGCCGGACAGGGGGATACGAGCAGTACTTC.

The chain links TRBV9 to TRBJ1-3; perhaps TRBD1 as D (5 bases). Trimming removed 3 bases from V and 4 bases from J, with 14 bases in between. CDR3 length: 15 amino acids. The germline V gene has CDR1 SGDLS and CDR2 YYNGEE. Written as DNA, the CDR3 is TGTGCCAGCAGCGGTACGGGGGTCTCCGGAAACACCATATATTTT. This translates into CASSGTGVSGNTIYF. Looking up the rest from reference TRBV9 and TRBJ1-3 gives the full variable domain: DSGVTQTPKHLITATGQRVTLRCSPRSGDLSVYWYQQSLDQGLQFLIQYYNGEERAKGNILERFSAQQFPDLHSELNLSSLELGDSALYFCASSGTGVSGNTIYFGEGSWLTVV.

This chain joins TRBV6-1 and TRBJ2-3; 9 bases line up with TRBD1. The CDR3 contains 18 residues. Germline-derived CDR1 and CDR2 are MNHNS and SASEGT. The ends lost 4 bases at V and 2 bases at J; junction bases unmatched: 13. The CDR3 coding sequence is TGTGCCAGCAGTGTAAGTCCCCTGGGACAGGGCCTCACAGATACGCAGTATTTT. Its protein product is CASSVSPLGQGLTDTQYF.